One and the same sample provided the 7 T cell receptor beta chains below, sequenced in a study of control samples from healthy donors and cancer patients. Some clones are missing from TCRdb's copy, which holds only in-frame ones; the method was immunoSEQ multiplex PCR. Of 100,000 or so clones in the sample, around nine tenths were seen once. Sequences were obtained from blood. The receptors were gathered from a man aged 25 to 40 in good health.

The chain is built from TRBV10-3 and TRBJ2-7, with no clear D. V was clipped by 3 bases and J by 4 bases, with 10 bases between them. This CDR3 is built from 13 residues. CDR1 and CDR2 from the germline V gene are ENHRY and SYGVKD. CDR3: CAISELPVYEQYF. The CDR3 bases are TGTGCCATCAGTGAACTCCCCGTATACGAGCAGTACTTC.

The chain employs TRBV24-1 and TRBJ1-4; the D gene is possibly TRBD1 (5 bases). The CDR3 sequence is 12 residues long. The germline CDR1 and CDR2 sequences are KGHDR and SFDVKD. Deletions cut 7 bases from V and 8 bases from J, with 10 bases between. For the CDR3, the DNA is TGTGCCACCAGCAGGGAGGGCGAAAAACTGTTTTTT. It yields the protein CATSREGEKLFF.

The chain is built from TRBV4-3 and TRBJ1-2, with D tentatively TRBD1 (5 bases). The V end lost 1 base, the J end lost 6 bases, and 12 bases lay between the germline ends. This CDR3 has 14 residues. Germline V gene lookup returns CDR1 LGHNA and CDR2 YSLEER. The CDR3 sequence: CASSQVMGPDGYTF. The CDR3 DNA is TGCGCCAGCAGCCAAGTTATGGGGCCTGATGGCTACACCTTC.

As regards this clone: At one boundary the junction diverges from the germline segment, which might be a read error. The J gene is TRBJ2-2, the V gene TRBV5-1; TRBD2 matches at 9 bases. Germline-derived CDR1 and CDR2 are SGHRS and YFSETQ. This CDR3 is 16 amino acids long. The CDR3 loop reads CPSSDAKRGEAGELFF. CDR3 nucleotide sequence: TGCCCCAGCAGCGACGCTAAGCGGGGGGAGGCCGGGGAGCTGTTTTTT.

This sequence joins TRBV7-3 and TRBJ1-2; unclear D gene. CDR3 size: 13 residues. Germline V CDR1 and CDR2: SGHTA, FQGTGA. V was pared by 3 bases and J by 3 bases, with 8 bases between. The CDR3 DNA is TGTGCCAGCAGCTTTAATAGCGACTATGGCTACACCTTC. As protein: CASSFNSDYGYTF.

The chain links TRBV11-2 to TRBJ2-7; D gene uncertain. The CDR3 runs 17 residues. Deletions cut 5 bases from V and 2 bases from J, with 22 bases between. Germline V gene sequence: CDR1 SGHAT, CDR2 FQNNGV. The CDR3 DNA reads TGTGCCAGCAGCCTCGCCGAGTTCCCCCAAGAAGCCTACGAGCAGTACGTC. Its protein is CASSLAEFPQEAYEQYV.

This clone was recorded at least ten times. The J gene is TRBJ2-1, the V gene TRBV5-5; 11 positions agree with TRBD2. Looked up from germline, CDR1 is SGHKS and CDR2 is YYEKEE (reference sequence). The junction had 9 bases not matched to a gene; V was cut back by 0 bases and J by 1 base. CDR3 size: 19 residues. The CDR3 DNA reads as TGTGCCAGCAGCTTGGGGCGAAAACTAGCGGGAGAGTCCTACAATGAGCAGTTCTTC. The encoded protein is CASSLGRKLAGESYNEQFF.